This T cell receptor (beta chain) is from a study of T cell clones after liver transplantation. On the study more broadly: Standard immunosuppression, with no induction, continued until 12-24 months after transplant. Whole-study findings and limits: Graft donor-reactive T cells possibly entered the graft instead of undergoing deletion. Donor-reactive sequences fell more than third party-reactive ones, suggesting partial deletion. Conclusions were preliminary, with small, heterogeneous patient groups.

This table comes from immunoSEQ multiplex PCR, and its TCRdb copy is limited to in-frame clones, with some not included. The sample includes 60,000 or so clones, 60% to 80% seen only once; the top ten take 9.7%. Notes on this clone: Its antigen remains unknown.

The CDR3 totals 16 residues. Sequenced here: CD4+ T cells from blood, sampled at the 22-month timepoint. The chain joins TRBV12-2 to TRBJ2-7. TRBV12-2 is listed as a pseudogene. The sequence derives from a human patient who received a liver transplant. The graft donor may account for some of the T cells. CDR3: CASRLNRDGETYEQYF. The CDR3 DNA reads as TGTGCAAGTCGCTTAAACCGGGACGGCGAAACCTACGAGCAGTACTTC.